This entry lists 23 T cell receptor beta chains sequenced from one sample in a study of CD8+CD57+ T cells in acquired aplastic anemia. CDR3 and TCR beta VDJ profiling relied on a genomic DNA template. TCRdb recomputed calls from the reads with MiXCR, one row per CDR3 protein. The sample holds around 190,000 distinct CDR3 sequences, around 59% seen once. Sequenced sample: sorted CD4+, CD8+, or CD8+CD57+ T cells (not recorded which) from PBMCs. These receptors were obtained from a human donor in good health, serving as a control.

V is TRBV24-1 and J is TRBJ2-2; TRBD1 matches at 9 bases. The V and J ends lost 1 base and 7 bases, in that order; junction bases with no gene match: 9. Germline V gives CDR1 KGHDR, CDR2 SFDVKD. There are 17 residues in the CDR3. This chain's CDR3 is CATSDFRPGTGSGELFF. DNA for the CDR3: TGTGCCACCAGTGATTTTCGTCCCGGGACAGGGAGCGGGGAGCTGTTTTTT.

In its sample, this clonotype was seen many times. The chain joins TRBV7-3 to TRBJ2-7; TRBD1 aligns across 9 bases. CDR1 SGHTA and CDR2 FQGTGA come from the germline V gene. The CDR3 is made up of 13 amino acids. After removal of 5 bases from V and 6 bases from J, the junction contained 5 bases not matched to a gene. CDR3 region: CASSRDREGEQYF. The CDR3 DNA reads TGTGCCAGCAGCCGGGACAGGGAGGGCGAGCAGTACTTC.

V gene TRBV25-1 combines with J gene TRBJ1-6; TRBD1 might be the D (6 bases). V was shortened by 7 bases and J by 9 bases, with 13 bases between the two germline ends. This CDR3 region has 13 residues. The germline gives CDR1 MGHDK, CDR2 SYGVNS. The DNA of the CDR3 is TGTGCCAGCACCGAGGGGGACCCTTCACCCCTCCACTTT. Amino acids: CASTEGDPSPLHF.

This chain links TRBV7-2 with TRBJ1-2; TRBD1 agrees at 8 bases. The CDR3 is 16 amino acids. V dropped 5 bases and J dropped 6; count of bases not matched to a gene: 14. CDR1 and CDR2 from the germline V gene are SGHTA and FQGNSA. In DNA, the CDR3 is TGTGCCAGCAGCGCCCACCCGGGACAGGTCTTCCATGGCTACACCTTC. It encodes CASSAHPGQVFHGYTF.

This clonotype has a handful of counts. This may stem from a read error, because a much larger clone lies one nucleotide away. This rearrangement joins TRBV5-4 to TRBJ2-7; D perhaps matches TRBD2 (6 bases). CDR3 length: 15 amino acids. Germline lookup yields CDR1 SGHNT and CDR2 YYREEE (reference sequence). The CDR3 region is CASGLVGATSTFLNF. CDR3 nucleotides: TGTGCCAGCGGCTTGGTAGGGGCCACTAGCACTTTTCTCAACTTC.

This clonotype came up a few times. This chain connects TRBV28 to TRBJ2-1; 9 bases agree with TRBD1. Per the germline V gene, CDR1 is MDHEN and CDR2 is SYDVKM. V trimming: 6 bases; J trimming: 7 bases; junction bases outside the gene matches: 7. The CDR3 length is 14 residues. The CDR3 loop is CASSSGTGLNEQFF. CDR3 sequence (DNA): TGTGCCAGCAGCTCCGGGACAGGGCTAAATGAGCAGTTCTTC.

This clonotype was observed a handful of times. This may stem from a read error, because a much larger clone lies one nucleotide away. The chain carries TRBV6-6 and TRBJ2-5, with D possibly TRBD1 on 6 matching bases. CDR1 is MNHNY, CDR2 SVGAGI, per germline (reference sequence). The CDR3 extends over 13 amino acids. In DNA, the CDR3 is TGTGCCAGCAGAGACAGGTTCCAAGAGGCCCAGTACTTC. It specifies CASRDRFQEAQYF.

V gene TRBV9 combines with J gene TRBJ2-7; 8 positions agree with TRBD2. CDR1 is SGDLS and CDR2 is YYNGEE in the germline V gene. V lost 4 bases and J lost 2; bases outside the gene matches: 5. The CDR3 covers 14 residues. CDR3 region: CASSNSGDPYEQYF. CDR3 nucleotide sequence: TGTGCCAGCAGCAATAGCGGGGATCCCTACGAGCAGTACTTC.

The rearrangement links TRBV20-1 to TRBJ2-5, with 7 bases that match TRBD1. Germline CDR1 reads DFQATT; CDR2 reads SNEGSKA (reference sequence). The CDR3 totals 13 residues. Germline trimming cut 4 bases from V and 4 bases from J; bases unmatched to any gene: 6. The CDR3 region is CSAKTGFTETQYF. The CDR3 nucleotides read TGCAGTGCTAAGACAGGGTTTACAGAGACCCAGTACTTC.

The table lists this clonotype with many counts. The chain has TRBV4-3 and TRBJ1-6, with 7 bases lining up with TRBD1. Germline V CDR1 and CDR2: LGHNA, YSLEER. This CDR3 spans 16 amino acids. J gave up 8 bases and V 1 base, and 8 bases lay outside the gene matches. The CDR3 loop is CASSQAHSDRYSPLHF. The DNA of the CDR3 is TGCGCCAGCAGCCAAGCACACTCGGACAGGTATTCACCCCTCCACTTT.

There are many counts of this clonotype. This may be a read error, as it is one base from a much larger clone. The V gene is TRBV24-1, the J gene TRBJ1-2, with D possibly TRBD1 on 6 matching bases. Germline CDR1 reads KGHDR; CDR2 reads SFDVKD. CDR3 size: 13 residues. V was pared by 10 bases and J by 3 bases, with 14 bases between. In DNA form, the CDR3 reads TGTGCCACGAGTACAGGGACCCACTATGGCTACACCTTC. Translation: CATSTGTHYGYTF.

The rearrangement joins TRBV7-9 to TRBJ1-2, with D perhaps matching TRBD1 (5 bases). The V gene lost 8 bases and the J gene lost 7 bases, with 17 bases spanning the gap. The CDR3 has 13 amino acids. Germline values: CDR1 SEHNR, CDR2 FQNEAQ (reference sequence). CDR3 DNA: TGTGCCAGCTCCCCGGTAGGGGTCGGTGGCTACACCTTC. Translating it yields CASSPVGVGGYTF.

There are many counts of this clonotype. CDR3 region: CASSARTPNSYEQYF. As DNA, the CDR3 is TGTGCCAGCAGTGCACGGACACCGAATTCCTACGAGCAGTACTTC. The genes are TRBV6-1 and TRBJ2-7; perhaps TRBD1 as D (5 bases). CDR3 length equals 15 residues. Trimming pared 4 bases from V and 1 base from J, leaving 14 bases between. Germline lookup yields CDR1 MNHNS and CDR2 SASEGT.

This clonotype has ten or more counts. The gene calls are TRBV4-1 and TRBJ1-4, with D maybe TRBD1 (6 bases). Germline CDR1 is MGHRA and CDR2 is YSYEKL. V shed 2 bases and J shed 0 bases, with 19 bases lying between them. The CDR3 is 19 amino acids. CDR3 residues: CASSQKGGQSFATNEKLFF. The CDR3 bases are TGCGCCAGCAGCCAAAAAGGGGGACAAAGCTTTGCAACTAATGAAAAACTGTTTTTT.

This clonotype turned up a few times. This chain connects TRBV20-1 to TRBJ2-7; 10 nucleotides line up with TRBD1. From germline, CDR1 is DFQATT and CDR2 SNEGSKA (reference sequence). This CDR3 has 15 amino acids. The J segment lost 0 bases and the V segment lost 3 bases, leaving 5 bases of the junction unmatched. CDR3 in amino acids: CSARGGTGVSYEQYF. Here the CDR3 DNA reads TGCAGTGCTAGGGGGGGGACAGGGGTCTCCTACGAGCAGTACTTC.

This clonotype was counted many times. The CDR3 DNA sequence: TGTGCCAGTAGTATCGGGACAGCTAACTATGGCTACACCTTC. Protein product: CASSIGTANYGYTF. This chain connects TRBV19 to TRBJ1-2; 7 bases match TRBD1. The CDR3 contains 14 residues. V was clipped by 3 bases and J by 0 bases; unmatched bases: 1. Germline assignment: CDR1 LNHDA and CDR2 SQIVND (reference sequence). Complete variable domain (other parts from reference TRBV19 and TRBJ1-2): DGGITQSPKYLFRKEGQNVTLSCEQNLNHDAMYWYRQDPGQGLRLIYYSQIVNDFQKGDIAEGYSVSREKKESFPLTVTSAQKNPTAFYLCASSIGTANYGYTFGSGTRLTVV.

This clonotype was seen at least ten times. The chain links TRBV9 to TRBJ1-6; 10 nucleotides match TRBD1. The V and J ends lost 0 bases and 11 bases, in that order; junction bases with no gene match: 5. The CDR3 spans 15 residues. Germline values: CDR1 SGDLS, CDR2 YYNGEE. The DNA for the CDR3 is TGTGCCAGCAGCGTAGAGGGACAGGGGAGGACACCCCTCCACTTT. It translates to CASSVEGQGRTPLHF.

J is TRBJ2-5 and V is TRBV10-2; 7 nucleotides match TRBD1. Germline trimming cut 4 bases from V and 4 bases from J; bases unmatched to any gene: 18. Germline CDR1 and CDR2: WSHSY and SAAADI. This CDR3 comprises 18 residues. The CDR3: CASSGPTQGDPIGETQYF. The CDR3 DNA reads as TGCGCCAGCAGTGGTCCTACTCAGGGGGATCCTATAGGAGAGACCCAGTACTTC.

This clonotype was seen ten or more times. This chain joins TRBV5-6 and TRBJ1-6; 12 nucleotides match TRBD1. Germline CDR1 is SGHDT and CDR2 is YYEEEE. The V gene end was trimmed by 0 bases and the J gene end by 10 bases; junction bases not matched to a gene: 5. The CDR3 consists of 16 residues. In DNA form, the CDR3 reads TGTGCCAGCAGCTTGGTGGGACAGGGGGCTGGATCACCCCTCCACTTT. It translates to CASSLVGQGAGSPLHF. Looking up the rest from reference TRBV5-6 and TRBJ1-6 gives the full variable domain: DAGVTQSPTHLIKTRGQQVTLRCSPKSGHDTVSWYQQALGQGPQFIFQYYEEEERQRGNFPDRFSGHQFPNYSSELNVNALLLGDSALYLCASSLVGQGAGSPLHFGNGTRLTVT.

J is TRBJ2-7 and V is TRBV2; 8 nucleotides line up with TRBD1. CDR1 and CDR2 (germline): SNHLY, FYNNEI. Trimming removed 10 bases from V and 6 bases from J; junction bases left unmatched: 8. CDR3 length: 12 residues. In nucleotides, the CDR3 is TGTGCCACGGGGCAGGGGGCAACCGAGCAGTACTTC. Protein sequence: CATGQGATEQYF. Based on the CDR3 plus reference TRBV2 and TRBJ2-7, the full variable domain is EPEVTQTPSHQVTQMGQEVILRCVPISNHLYFYWYRQILGQKVEFLVSFYNNEISEKSEIFDDQFSVERPDGSNFTLKIRSTKLEDSAMYFCATGQGATEQYFGPGTRLTVT.

This clonotype was found many times. The V gene is TRBV5-8, the J gene TRBJ2-5; 8 nucleotides align to TRBD1. Germline V lookup: CDR1 SGHTS, CDR2 YDEGEE. After removal of 0 bases from V and 5 bases from J, the junction contained 3 bases not matched to a gene. The CDR3 runs 14 residues. CDR3 coding DNA: TGTGCCAGCAGCTTGGTGTCAGGGGGCGAGACCCAGTACTTC. Translated: CASSLVSGGETQYF.

This sequence joins TRBV15 and TRBJ1-1; D is possibly TRBD1 (5 bases). CDR1 and CDR2 (germline): LNHNV, YYDKDF (reference sequence). The CDR3 runs 18 residues. The germline V and J ends were trimmed by 0 bases and 4 bases, with 21 bases remaining between them. CDR3 region: CATSRDPAGIGLGTEAFF. The CDR3 DNA reads TGTGCCACCAGCAGAGATCCGGCAGGGATTGGATTGGGCACTGAAGCTTTCTTT.

Comments on this clonotype: Since the CDR3 does not end with the conserved phenylalanine or tryptophan, this likely comes from a read error. The rearrangement links TRBV5-5 to TRBJ1-1; D not resolved. Trimming pared 4 bases from V and 3 bases from J, leaving 13 bases between. This CDR3 contains 14 residues. Germline values: CDR1 SGHKS, CDR2 YYEKEE (reference sequence). For the CDR3, the DNA is TGTGCCAGCAGCGGGAGGCGTGGGGACACTGAAGCTTTCTCT. This codes for CASSGRRGDTEAFS.